This TCR beta chain was identified in a study of identical twins. Overall study findings and caveats: Insertions ran lower in abundant cord blood beta clonotypes, though not in memory repertoires. Sequences that were beta out-of-frame showed weaker excess twin sharing. Interpretation of the results relied on cross-sectional statistical analysis and not on following the same donors.

V was clipped by 0 bases and J by 0 bases; unmatched bases: 3. The CDR3 has 15 residues. Germline CDR1 is SQVTM and CDR2 is ANQGSEA. Unique molecular identifiers were present on the cDNA, and a universal primer site came from template switching. TCRdb re-analysed the 5' RACE reads in MiXCR, keeping a single row per CDR3 protein. The sample lists under 1 million distinct CDR3 sequences; approximately 13% were seen once. Points on this clonotype: Its antigen is currently unknown.

The same specimen was also included in a second study, on yellow fever vaccine responses in identical twins.

Sequences were obtained from PBMCs. The sequence derives from a woman aged 18-29 years in good health. The chain employs TRBV29-1 and TRBJ2-7; 9 bases are a match to TRBD1. CDR3 residues: CSVEDQTGGSYEQYF. The CDR3, as DNA: TGCAGCGTTGAAGATCAGACAGGGGGCTCCTACGAGCAGTACTTC.